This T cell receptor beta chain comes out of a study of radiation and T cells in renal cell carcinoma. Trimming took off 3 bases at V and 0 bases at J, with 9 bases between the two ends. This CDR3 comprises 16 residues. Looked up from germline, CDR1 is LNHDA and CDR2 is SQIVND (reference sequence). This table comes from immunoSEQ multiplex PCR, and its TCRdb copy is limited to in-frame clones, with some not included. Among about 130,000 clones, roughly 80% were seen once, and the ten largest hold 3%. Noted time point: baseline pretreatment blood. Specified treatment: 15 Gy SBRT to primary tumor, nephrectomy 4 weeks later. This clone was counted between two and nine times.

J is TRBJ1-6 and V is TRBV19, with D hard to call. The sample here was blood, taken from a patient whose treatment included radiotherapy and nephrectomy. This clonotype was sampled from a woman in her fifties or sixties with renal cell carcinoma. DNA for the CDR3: TGTGCCAGTAGTATGTTGATGGTCTCCTATAATTCACCCCTCCACTTT. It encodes CASSMLMVSYNSPLHF.